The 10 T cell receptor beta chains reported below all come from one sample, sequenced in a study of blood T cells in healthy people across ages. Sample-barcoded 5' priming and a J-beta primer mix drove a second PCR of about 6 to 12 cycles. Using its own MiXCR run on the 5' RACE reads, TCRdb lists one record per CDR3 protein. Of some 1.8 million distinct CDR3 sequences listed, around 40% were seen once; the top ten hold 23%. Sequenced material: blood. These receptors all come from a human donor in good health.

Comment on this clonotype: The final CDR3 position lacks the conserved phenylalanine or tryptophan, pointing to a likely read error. CDR3 amino acids: CASSLGTSAPDTQYS. The CDR3 bases are TGTGCCAGCAGTTTGGGGACATCAGCACCAGATACGCAGTATTCC. This chain uses TRBV12-3 or TRBV12-4 with TRBJ2-3; D is possibly TRBD1 (6 bases). The V gene lost 3 bases and the J gene lost 4 bases, with 14 bases spanning the gap. The CDR3 sequence is 15 residues long.

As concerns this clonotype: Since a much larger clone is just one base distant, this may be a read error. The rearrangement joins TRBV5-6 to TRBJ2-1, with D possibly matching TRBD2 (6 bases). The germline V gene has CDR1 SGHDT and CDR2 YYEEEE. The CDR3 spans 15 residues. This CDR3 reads CASSLMAGRYNGQFF. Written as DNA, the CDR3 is TGTGCCAGCAGCTTGATGGCGGGGAGGTACAATGGGCAGTTCTTC.

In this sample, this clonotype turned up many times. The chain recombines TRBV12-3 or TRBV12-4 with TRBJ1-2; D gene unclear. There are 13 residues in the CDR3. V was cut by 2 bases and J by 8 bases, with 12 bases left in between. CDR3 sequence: CASSLSGLGGYTF. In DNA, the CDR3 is TGTGCCAGCAGTTTATCGGGGTTGGGCGGCTACACCTTC.

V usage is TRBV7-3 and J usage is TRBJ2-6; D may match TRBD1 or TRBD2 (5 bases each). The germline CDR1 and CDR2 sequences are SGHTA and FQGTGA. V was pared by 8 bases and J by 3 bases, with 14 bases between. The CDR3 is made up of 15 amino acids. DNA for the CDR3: TGTGCCAGCGACCCTGCTGGGGGTGGGGCCAACGTCCTGACTTTC. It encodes CASDPAGGGANVLTF. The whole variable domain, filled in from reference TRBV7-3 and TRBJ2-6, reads GAGVSQTPSNKVTEKGKYVELRCDPISGHTALYWYRQSLGQGPEFLIYFQGTGAADDSGLPNDRFFAVRPEGSVSTLKIQRTERGDSAVYLCASDPAGGGANVLTFGAGSRLTVL.

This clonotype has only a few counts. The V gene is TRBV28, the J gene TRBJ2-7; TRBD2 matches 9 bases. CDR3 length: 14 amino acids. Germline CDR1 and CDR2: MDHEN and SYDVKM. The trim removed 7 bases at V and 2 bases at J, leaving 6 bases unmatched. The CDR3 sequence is CASKSSGEAYEQYF. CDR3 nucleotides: TGTGCCAGCAAATCTAGCGGGGAAGCCTACGAGCAGTACTTC.

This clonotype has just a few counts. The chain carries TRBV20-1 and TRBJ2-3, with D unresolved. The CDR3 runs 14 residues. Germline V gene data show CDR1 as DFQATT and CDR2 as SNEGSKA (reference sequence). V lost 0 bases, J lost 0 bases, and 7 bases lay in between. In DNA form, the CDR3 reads TGCAGTGCTAGAGATCCCGTCAGCACAGATACGCAGTATTTT. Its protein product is CSARDPVSTDTQYF.

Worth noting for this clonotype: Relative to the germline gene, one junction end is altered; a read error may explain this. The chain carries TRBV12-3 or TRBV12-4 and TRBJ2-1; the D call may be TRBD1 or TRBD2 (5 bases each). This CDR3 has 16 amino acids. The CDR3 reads CASSTPGRQPNNERFF. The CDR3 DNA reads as TGTGCCAGCAGTACACCGGGACGGCAGCCTAACAATGAGCGGTTCTTC.

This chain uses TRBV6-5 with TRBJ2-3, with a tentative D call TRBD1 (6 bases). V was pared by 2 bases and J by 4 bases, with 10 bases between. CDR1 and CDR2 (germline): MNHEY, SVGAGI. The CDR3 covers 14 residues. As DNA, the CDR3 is TGTGCCAGCAGTTACACTTACAGGGCAGATACGCAGTATTTT. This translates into CASSYTYRADTQYF.

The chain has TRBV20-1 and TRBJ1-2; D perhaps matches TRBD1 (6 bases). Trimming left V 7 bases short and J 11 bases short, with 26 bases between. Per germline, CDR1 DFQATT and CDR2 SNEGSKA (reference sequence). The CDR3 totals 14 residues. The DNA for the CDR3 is TGCAGTGTTCCGAGAGGGGAGGGGGTCCGTGGTTACACCTTC. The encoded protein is CSVPRGEGVRGYTF.

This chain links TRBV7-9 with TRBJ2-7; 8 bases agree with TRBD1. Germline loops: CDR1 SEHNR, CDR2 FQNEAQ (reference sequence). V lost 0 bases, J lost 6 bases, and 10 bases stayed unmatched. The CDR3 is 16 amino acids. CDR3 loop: CASSLAPRQGAGEQYF. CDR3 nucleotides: TGTGCCAGCAGCTTAGCGCCTCGTCAGGGGGCGGGCGAGCAGTACTTC.